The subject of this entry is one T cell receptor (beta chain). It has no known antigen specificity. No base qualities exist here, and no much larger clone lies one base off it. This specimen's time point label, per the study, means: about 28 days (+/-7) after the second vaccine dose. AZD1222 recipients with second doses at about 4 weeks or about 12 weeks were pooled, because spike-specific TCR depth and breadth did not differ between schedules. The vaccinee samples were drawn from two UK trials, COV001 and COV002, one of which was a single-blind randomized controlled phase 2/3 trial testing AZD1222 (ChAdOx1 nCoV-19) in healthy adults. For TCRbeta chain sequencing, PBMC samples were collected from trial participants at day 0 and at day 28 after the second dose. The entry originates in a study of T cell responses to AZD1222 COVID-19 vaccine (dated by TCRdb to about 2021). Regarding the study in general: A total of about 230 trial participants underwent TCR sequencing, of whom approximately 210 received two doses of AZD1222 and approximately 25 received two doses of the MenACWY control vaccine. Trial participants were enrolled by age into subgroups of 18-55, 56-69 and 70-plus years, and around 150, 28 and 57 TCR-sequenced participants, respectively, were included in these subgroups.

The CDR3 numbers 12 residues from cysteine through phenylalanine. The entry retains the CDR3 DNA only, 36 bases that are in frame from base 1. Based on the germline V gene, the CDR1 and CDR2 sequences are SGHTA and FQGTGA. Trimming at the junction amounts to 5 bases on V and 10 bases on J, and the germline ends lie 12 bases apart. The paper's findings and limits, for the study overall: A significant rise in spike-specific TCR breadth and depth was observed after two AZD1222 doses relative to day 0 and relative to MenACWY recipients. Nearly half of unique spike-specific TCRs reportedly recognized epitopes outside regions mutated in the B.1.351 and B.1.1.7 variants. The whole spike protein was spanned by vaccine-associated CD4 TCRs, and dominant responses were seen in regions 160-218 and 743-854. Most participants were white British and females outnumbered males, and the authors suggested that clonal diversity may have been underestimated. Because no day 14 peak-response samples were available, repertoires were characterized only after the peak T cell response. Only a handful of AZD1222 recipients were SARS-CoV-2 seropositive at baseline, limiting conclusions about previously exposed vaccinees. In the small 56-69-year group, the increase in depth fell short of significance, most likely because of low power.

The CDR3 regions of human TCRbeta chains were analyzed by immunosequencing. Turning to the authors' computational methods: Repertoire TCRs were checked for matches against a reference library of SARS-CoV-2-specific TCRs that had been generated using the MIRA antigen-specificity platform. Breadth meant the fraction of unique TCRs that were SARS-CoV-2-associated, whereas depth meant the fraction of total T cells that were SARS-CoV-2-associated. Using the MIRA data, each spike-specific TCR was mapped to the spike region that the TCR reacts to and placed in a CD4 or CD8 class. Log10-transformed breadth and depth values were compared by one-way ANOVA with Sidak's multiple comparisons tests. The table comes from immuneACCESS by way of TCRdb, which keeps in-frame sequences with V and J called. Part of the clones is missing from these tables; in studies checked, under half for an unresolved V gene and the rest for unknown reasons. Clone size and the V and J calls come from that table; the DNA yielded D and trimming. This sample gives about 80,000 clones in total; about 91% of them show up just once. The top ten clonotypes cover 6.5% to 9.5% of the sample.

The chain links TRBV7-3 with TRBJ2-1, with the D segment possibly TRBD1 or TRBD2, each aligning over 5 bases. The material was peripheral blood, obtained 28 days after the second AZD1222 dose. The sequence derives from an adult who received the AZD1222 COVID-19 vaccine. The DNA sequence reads TGTGCCAGCAGCAGGGACCAGAGGGAGCAGTTCTTC. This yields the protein CASSRDQREQFF.